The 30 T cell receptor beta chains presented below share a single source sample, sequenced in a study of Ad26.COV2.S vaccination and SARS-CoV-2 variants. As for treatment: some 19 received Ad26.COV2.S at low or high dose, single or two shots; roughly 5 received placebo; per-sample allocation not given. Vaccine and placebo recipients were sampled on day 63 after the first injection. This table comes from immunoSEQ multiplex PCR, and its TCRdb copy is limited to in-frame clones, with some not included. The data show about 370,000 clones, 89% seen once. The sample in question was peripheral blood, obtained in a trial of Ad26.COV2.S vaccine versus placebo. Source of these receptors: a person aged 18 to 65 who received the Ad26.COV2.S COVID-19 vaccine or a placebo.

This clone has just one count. The CDR3 region has the DNA TGTGCCAGCAGCTTGGGGACGGGGAACACTGAAGCTTTCTTT. Protein product: CASSLGTGNTEAFF. V gene TRBV5-4 combines with J gene TRBJ1-1; no reliable D call. V lost 0 bases, J lost 1 base, and 7 bases lay in between. The CDR3 is 14 residues long. Germline V gives CDR1 SGHNT, CDR2 YYREEE (reference sequence).

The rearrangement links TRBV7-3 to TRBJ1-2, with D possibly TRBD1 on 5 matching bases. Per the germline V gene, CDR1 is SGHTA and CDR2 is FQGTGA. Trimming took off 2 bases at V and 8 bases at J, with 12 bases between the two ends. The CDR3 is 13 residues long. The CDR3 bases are TGTGCCAGCAGCTTACAGGGACGACAAGGCTACACCTTC. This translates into CASSLQGRQGYTF.

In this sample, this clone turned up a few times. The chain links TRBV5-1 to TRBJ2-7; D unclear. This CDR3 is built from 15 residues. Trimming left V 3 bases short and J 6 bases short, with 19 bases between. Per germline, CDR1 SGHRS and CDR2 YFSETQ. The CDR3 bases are TGCGCCAGCAGCTCCCGGACCGGACCCGAATCCGAGCAGTACTTC. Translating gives CASSSRTGPESEQYF.

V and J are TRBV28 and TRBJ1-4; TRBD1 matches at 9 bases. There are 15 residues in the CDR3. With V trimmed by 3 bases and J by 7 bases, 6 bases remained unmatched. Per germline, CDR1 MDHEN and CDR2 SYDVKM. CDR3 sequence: CASSFHRGRGEKLFF. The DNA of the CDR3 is TGTGCCAGCAGTTTCCACAGGGGGCGGGGTGAAAAACTGTTTTTT.

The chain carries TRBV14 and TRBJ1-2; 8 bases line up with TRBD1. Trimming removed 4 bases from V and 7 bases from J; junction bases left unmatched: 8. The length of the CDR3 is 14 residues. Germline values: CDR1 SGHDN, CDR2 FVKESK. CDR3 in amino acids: CASSPRPGQGGYTF. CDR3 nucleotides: TGTGCCAGCAGCCCAAGACCTGGACAGGGTGGCTACACCTTC.

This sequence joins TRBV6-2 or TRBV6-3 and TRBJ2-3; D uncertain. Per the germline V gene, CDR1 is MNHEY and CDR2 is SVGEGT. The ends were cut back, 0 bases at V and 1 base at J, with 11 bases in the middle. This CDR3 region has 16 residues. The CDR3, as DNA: TGTGCCAGCAGTTACTCGGCCTCCTTGGGCACAGATACGCAGTATTTT. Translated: CASSYSASLGTDTQYF.

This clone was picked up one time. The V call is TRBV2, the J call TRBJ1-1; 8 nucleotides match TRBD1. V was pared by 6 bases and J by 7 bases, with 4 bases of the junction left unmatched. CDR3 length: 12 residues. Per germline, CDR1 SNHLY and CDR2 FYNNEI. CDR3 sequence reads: CASSLTGDEAFF. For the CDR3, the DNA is TGTGCCAGCAGCCTGACAGGGGATGAAGCTTTCTTT.

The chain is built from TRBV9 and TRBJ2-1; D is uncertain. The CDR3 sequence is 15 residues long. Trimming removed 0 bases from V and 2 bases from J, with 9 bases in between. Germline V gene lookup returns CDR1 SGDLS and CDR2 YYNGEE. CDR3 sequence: CASSVGATPYNEQFF. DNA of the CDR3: TGTGCCAGCAGCGTAGGAGCGACTCCCTACAATGAGCAGTTCTTC.

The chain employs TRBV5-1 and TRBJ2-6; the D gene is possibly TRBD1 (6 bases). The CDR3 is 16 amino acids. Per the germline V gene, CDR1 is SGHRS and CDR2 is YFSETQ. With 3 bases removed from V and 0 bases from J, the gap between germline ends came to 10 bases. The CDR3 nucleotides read TGCGCCAGCAGCTCCGCAGGGGCCTCTGGGGCCAACGTCCTGACTTTC. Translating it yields CASSSAGASGANVLTF.

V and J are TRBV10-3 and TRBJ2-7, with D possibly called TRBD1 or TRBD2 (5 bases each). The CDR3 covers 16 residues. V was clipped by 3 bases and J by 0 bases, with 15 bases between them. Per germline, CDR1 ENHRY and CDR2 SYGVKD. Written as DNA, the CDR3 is TGTGCCATCAGTGAAACCGAGGGGACGGCCTCCTACGAGCAGTACTTC. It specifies CAISETEGTASYEQYF.

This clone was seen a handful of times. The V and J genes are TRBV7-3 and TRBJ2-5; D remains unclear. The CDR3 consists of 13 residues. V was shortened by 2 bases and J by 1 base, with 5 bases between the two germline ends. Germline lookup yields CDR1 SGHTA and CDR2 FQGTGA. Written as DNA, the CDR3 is TGTGCCAGCAGCTTAGGCCCCCAAGAGACCCAGTACTTC. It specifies CASSLGPQETQYF. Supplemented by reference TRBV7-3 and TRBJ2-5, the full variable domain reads GAGVSQTPSNKVTEKGKYVELRCDPISGHTALYWYRQSLGQGPEFLIYFQGTGAADDSGLPNDRFFAVRPEGSVSTLKIQRTERGDSAVYLCASSLGPQETQYFGPGTRLLVL.

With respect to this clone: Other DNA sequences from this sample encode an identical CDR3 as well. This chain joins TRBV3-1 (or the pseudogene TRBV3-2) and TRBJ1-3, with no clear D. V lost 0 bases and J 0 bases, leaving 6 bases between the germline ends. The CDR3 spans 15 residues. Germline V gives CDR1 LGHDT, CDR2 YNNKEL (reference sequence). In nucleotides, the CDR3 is TGTGCCAGCAGCCAAGAAAGGAGCTCTGGAAACACCATATATTTT. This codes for CASSQERSSGNTIYF.

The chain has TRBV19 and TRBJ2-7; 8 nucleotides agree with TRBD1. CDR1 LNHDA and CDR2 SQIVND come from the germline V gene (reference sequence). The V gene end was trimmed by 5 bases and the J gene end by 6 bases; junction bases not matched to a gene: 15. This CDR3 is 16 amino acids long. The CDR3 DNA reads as TGTGCCAGTAGTTTGGTCAGGGGGCGCATTCTTGGCGAGCAGTACTTC. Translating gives CASSLVRGRILGEQYF.

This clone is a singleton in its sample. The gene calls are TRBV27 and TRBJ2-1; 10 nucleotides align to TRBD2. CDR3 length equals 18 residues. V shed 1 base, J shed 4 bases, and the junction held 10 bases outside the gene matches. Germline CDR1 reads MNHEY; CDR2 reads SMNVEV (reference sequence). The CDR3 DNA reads TGTGCCAGCAGTTTATTTCCCCCTAGCGGGAGCGGTTACAATGAGCAGTTCTTC. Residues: CASSLFPPSGSGYNEQFF.

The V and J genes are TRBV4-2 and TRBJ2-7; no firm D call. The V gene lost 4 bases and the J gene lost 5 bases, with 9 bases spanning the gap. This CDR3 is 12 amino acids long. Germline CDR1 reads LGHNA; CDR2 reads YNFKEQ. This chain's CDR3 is CASSLNVDEQYF. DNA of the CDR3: TGTGCCAGCAGCCTTAACGTGGACGAGCAGTACTTC.

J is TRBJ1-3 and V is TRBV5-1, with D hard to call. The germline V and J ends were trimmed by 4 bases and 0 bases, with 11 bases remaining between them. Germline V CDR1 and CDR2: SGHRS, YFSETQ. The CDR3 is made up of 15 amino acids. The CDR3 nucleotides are TGCGCCAGCAGCCCAGGACGTAACTCTGGAAACACCATATATTTT. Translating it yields CASSPGRNSGNTIYF.

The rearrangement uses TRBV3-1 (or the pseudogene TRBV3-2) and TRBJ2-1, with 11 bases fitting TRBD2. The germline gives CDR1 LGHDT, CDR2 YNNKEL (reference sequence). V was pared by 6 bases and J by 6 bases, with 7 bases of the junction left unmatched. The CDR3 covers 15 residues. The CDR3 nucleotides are TGTGCCAGCAGTCTTAGACTAGCGGGAATCAATGAGCAGTTCTTC. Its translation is CASSLRLAGINEQFF.

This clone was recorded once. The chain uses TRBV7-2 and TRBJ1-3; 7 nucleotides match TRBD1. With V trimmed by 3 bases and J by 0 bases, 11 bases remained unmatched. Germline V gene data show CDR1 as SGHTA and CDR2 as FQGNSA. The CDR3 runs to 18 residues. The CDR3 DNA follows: TGTGCCAGCAGCTTGAACTTAGGCAGGGGGTCCTCTGGAAACACCATATATTTT. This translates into CASSLNLGRGSSGNTIYF.

CDR3 amino acids: CASTNRRESQYF. The DNA of the CDR3 is TGTGCCAGCACCAACAGAAGGGAGTCGCAGTATTTT. The chain combines TRBV7-8 with TRBJ2-3, with D possibly TRBD2 on 5 matching bases. Trimming pared 7 bases from V and 10 bases from J, leaving 15 bases between. Germline lookup yields CDR1 SGHVS and CDR2 FQNEAQ. The CDR3 runs to 12 residues.

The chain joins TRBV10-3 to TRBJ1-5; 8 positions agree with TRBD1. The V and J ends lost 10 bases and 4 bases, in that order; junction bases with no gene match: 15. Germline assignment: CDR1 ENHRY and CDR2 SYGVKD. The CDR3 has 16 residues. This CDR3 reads CATRGVQGAPNQPQHF. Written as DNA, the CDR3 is TGTGCCACCAGAGGCGTCCAGGGGGCGCCTAATCAGCCCCAGCATTTT.

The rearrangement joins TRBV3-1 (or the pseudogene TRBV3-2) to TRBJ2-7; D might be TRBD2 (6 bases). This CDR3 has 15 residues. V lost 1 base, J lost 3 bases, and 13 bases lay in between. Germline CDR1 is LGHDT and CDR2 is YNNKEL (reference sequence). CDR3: CASSQVLATFYEQYF. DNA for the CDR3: TGTGCCAGCAGCCAAGTACTAGCCACTTTCTACGAGCAGTACTTC.

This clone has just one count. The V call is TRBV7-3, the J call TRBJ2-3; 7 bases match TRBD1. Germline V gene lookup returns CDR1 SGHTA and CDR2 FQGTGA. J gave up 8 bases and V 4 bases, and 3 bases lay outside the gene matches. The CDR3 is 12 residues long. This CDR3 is CASSWDSGTQYF. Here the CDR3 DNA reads TGTGCCAGCAGCTGGGACAGCGGTACGCAGTATTTT.

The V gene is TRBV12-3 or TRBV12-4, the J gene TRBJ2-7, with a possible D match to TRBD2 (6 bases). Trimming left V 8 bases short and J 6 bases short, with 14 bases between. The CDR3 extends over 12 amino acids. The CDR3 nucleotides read TGTGCCAGCGGGAGGCCGCCTGGCGAGCAGTACTTC. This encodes CASGRPPGEQYF.

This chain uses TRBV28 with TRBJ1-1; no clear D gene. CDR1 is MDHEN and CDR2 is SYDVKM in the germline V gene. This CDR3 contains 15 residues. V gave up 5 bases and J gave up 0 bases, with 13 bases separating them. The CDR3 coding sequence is TGTGCCAGCAGTCTACCGACATTAATGAACACTGAAGCTTTCTTT. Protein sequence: CASSLPTLMNTEAFF.

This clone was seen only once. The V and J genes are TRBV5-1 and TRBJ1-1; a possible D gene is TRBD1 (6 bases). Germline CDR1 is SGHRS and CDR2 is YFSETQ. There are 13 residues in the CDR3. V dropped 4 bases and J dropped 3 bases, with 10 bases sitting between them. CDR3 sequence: CASSPGVDTEAFF. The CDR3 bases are TGCGCCAGCAGCCCAGGGGTGGACACTGAAGCTTTCTTT.

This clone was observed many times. The CDR3 nucleotides are TGTGCTAGTGGTTTGACAGGGCGCCCAGATACGCAGTATTTT. This sequence encodes CASGLTGRPDTQYF. The rearrangement links TRBV12-5 to TRBJ2-3; perhaps TRBD1 as D (6 bases). CDR3 length equals 14 residues. V lost 2 bases, J lost 4 bases, and 10 bases lay in between. In germline, CDR1 is LGHNT, CDR2 FRNRAP. The complete variable domain, with remaining parts taken from reference TRBV12-5 and TRBJ2-3, reads DARVTQTPRHKVTEMGQEVTMRCQPILGHNTVFWYRQTMMQGLELLAYFRNRAPLDDSGMPKDRFSAEMPDATLATLKIQPSEPRDSAVYFCASGLTGRPDTQYFGPGTRLTVL.

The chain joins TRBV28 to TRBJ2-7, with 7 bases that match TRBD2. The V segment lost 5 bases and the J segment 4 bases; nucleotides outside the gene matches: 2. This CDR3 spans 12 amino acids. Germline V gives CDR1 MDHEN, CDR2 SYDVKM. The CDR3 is CASSGDYYEQYF. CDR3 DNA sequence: TGTGCCAGCAGTGGGGACTATTACGAGCAGTACTTC.

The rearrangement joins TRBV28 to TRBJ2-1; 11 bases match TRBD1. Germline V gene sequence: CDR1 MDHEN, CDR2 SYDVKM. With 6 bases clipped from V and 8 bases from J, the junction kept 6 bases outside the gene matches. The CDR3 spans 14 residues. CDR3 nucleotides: TGTGCCAGCAGCCCCGGGACAGGGGGGCATGAGCAGTTCTTC. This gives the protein CASSPGTGGHEQFF. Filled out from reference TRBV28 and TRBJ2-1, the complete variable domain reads DVKVTQSSRYLVKRTGEKVFLECVQDMDHENMFWYRQDPGLGLRLIYFSYDVKMKEKGDIPEGYSVSREKKERFSLILESASTNQTSMYLCASSPGTGGHEQFFGPGTRLTVL.

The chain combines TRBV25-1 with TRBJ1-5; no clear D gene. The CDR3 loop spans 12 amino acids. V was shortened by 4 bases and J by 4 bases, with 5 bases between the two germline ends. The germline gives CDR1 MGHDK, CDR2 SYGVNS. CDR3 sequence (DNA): TGTGCCAGCAGTGTGGGAAATCAGCCCCAGCATTTT. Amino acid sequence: CASSVGNQPQHF.

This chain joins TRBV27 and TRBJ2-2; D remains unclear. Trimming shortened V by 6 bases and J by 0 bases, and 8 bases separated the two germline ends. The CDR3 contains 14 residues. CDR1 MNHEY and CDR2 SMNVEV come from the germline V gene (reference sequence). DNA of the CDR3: TGTGCCAGCAGGTGGGCTACGAACACCGGGGAGCTGTTTTTT. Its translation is CASRWATNTGELFF.